The clone carrying this T cell receptor (beta chain) was observed a handful of times. The antigen remains unidentified. Time point given: week 35, safety follow-up. Alongside topical imiquimod, each dose of vaccine comprised 300 ug of mutant IDH1 20-mer peptide. The entry originates in a study of a mutant IDH1 vaccine in newly diagnosed glioma. Clones were read by immunoSEQ multiplex PCR, and TCRdb kept only the in-frame ones, dropping some. Here the sample spans 50,000 to 70,000 clones, about 73% being singletons. The CDR3 spans 13 residues. Germline V CDR1 and CDR2: SGDLS, YYNGEE. V lost 0 bases, J lost 7 bases, and 10 bases lay in between.

Source: PBMCs, taken from a glioma patient whose treatment included an IDH1 peptide vaccine. This TCR was sampled from a man in his fifties with glioma. The chain uses TRBV9 and TRBJ1-1, with D unresolved. CDR3 bases: TGTGCCAGCAGCGTAGGGGATTCAATTGAAGCTTTCTTT. Its translation is CASSVGDSIEAFF.